This T cell receptor beta chain was recovered during a study of T-cell memory formation after mild COVID-19. TCRdb reprocessed the 5' RACE reads with MiXCR, giving one entry per CDR3 protein. The sample comprises 80,000 to 90,000 distinct CDR3 sequences, approximately 23% of which are singletons, and about 40% rests with the top ten. J gave up 5 bases and V 4 bases, and 6 bases lay outside the gene matches. CDR3 length: 15 amino acids. Germline V lookup: CDR1 MGHRA, CDR2 YSYEKL. The chain links TRBV4-1 to TRBJ1-5; 9 positions agree with TRBD1. The sequenced sample was PBMCs or a T cell subset sorted from them (not recorded which). This TCR was sampled from a man younger than 30 who had mild COVID-19 (a few samples of this study predate the infection). Cell type and time point are not known. This CDR3 reads CASSPRDREDQPQHF. The CDR3 DNA reads TGCGCCAGCAGCCCCCGGGACAGGGAAGATCAGCCCCAGCATTTT.